This T cell receptor (beta chain) comes out of a study of T cells in Graves' hyperthyroidism and ophthalmopathy. What was amplified from RNA transcripts were TCR beta CDR3 regions. With the HTBI primer set, the TCR CDR3 went through a first round of RT-PCR. One entry per CDR3 protein results from TCRdb running MiXCR on the multiplex PCR reads. The sample includes approximately 620,000 distinct CDR3 sequences, more than 11% of them seen just once. CDR1 is DFQATT and CDR2 is SNEGSKA in the germline V gene (reference sequence). There are 13 residues in the CDR3. V lost 6 bases, J lost 6 bases, and 11 bases stayed unmatched. In this sample, this clonotype turned up many times.

Source material: blood. This clonotype originated in a woman younger than 45 with Graves' hyperthyroidism that later progressed to Graves' ophthalmopathy. The chain is built from TRBV20-1 and TRBJ2-7, with 7 bases matching TRBD2. The CDR3 is CSAPPDGRFEQYF. CDR3 coding DNA: TGCAGTGCCCCCCCGGACGGGAGGTTCGAGCAGTACTTC.